The sequence of this T cell receptor (beta chain) was determined in a study of vaccination effects on CD4 cells after COVID-19. Germline values: CDR1 MNHEY, CDR2 SVGAGI. V dropped 8 bases and J dropped 0; count of bases not matched to a gene: 0. CDR3 length: 13 residues. It was after roughly ten days of culture that CD4+ T cells were isolated. Infection dated between March and December 2020, before the Alpha, Beta and Delta variants reached the United States. Participants got two doses of BNT162b2 or mRNA-1273 vaccine. Here immunoSEQ multiplex PCR was the method, and the copy in TCRdb shows in-frame clones only, minus some. The sample shows roughly 51,000 clones, nearly 75% of them seen only once. Details on this clone: Its antigen is as yet unknown.

The chain carries TRBV6-5 and TRBJ1-3, with TRBD1 identical over 8 bases. This TCR came from a human donor who had a prior SARS-CoV-2 infection. Material: CD4+ T cells from PBMCs cultured without peptide, obtained after COVID-19 vaccination. This CDR3 is CASGQGSGNTIYF. CDR3 nucleotide sequence: TGTGCCAGCGGACAGGGCTCTGGAAACACCATATATTTT.